Listed below are T cell receptor beta chains from one sample, sequenced in a study of CD4 T cells in relation to SARS-CoV-2 and coronaviruses. Data came from immunoSEQ multiplex PCR; TCRdb stores just in-frame clones and leaves some out. The sample has 58,000 or so clones, just over 90% seen once. Sequenced input: naive CD4+ T cells from PBMCs. Every receptor here comes from an adult with COVID-19. Both conserved end residues are part of each CDR3. The order of the fields is D gene, V gene, J gene, clone size, CDR3 protein, CDR3 DNA. The D gene is left open where the match is weak. Expanded clones get a size class; other rows say once, few or many, or leave the size out.

D gene: .
V gene: TRBV21-1
J gene: TRBJ2-3
clone size: .
CDR3 protein: CASTHESGSDTDTQYF
CDR3 DNA: TGTGCCAGCACTCACGAAAGCGGGAGTGACACAGATACGCAGTATTTT

D gene: TRBD2
V gene: TRBV2
J gene: TRBJ2-7
clone size: .
CDR3 protein: CASSSRVAGGSEQYF
CDR3 DNA: TGTGCCAGCTCAAGCCGGGTTGCGGGAGGAAGTGAGCAGTACTTC

D gene: TRBD1
V gene: TRBV28
J gene: TRBJ1-5
clone size: .
CDR3 protein: CASWTGLSNQPQHF
CDR3 DNA: TGTGCCAGTTGGACAGGGCTTAGCAATCAGCCCCAGCATTTT

D gene: .
V gene: TRBV18
J gene: TRBJ2-7
clone size: .
CDR3 protein: CASSDSGYYEQYF
CDR3 DNA: TGTGCCAGCTCTGACAGCGGCTACTACGAGCAGTACTTC

D gene: TRBD2
V gene: TRBV7-9
J gene: TRBJ2-5
clone size: .
CDR3 protein: CASSPGTTPPTQYF
CDR3 DNA: TGTGCCAGCAGCCCCGGGACTACACCACCGACCCAGTACTTC

D gene: .
V gene: TRBV7-9
J gene: TRBJ2-3
clone size: .
CDR3 protein: CASSRQTDTQYF
CDR3 DNA: TGTGCCAGCAGCCGACAAACAGATACGCAGTATTTT

D gene: .
V gene: TRBV27
J gene: TRBJ1-2
clone size: .
CDR3 protein: CASSPVSGTHGYTF
CDR3 DNA: TGTGCCAGCAGCCCCGTGTCGGGAACTCATGGCTACACCTTC

D gene: .
V gene: TRBV3-1/TRBV3-2
J gene: TRBJ1-1
clone size: once
CDR3 protein: CASTEGDTEAFF
CDR3 DNA: TGTGCCAGCACAGAAGGGGACACTGAAGCTTTCTTT

D gene: TRBD2
V gene: TRBV29-1
J gene: TRBJ2-7
clone size: .
CDR3 protein: CSAGTSGFTTGEQYF
CDR3 DNA: TGCAGCGCCGGGACTAGCGGTTTTACAACCGGCGAGCAGTACTTC

D gene: .
V gene: TRBV6-5
J gene: TRBJ2-7
clone size: .
CDR3 protein: CASRVQGDNEQYF
CDR3 DNA: TGTGCCAGCAGGGTCCAGGGTGACAACGAGCAGTACTTC

D gene: .
V gene: TRBV30
J gene: TRBJ2-3
clone size: .
CDR3 protein: CAWSLDELAYTDTQYF
CDR3 DNA: TGTGCCTGGAGTTTGGACGAACTAGCCTACACAGATACGCAGTATTTT

D gene: TRBD2
V gene: TRBV7-9
J gene: TRBJ2-3
clone size: .
CDR3 protein: CASSLVGRVDTQYF
CDR3 DNA: TGTGCCAGCAGCTTAGTCGGGAGGGTAGATACGCAGTATTTT

D gene: .
V gene: TRBV5-1
J gene: TRBJ2-1
clone size: .
CDR3 protein: CASSLVGAINNEQFF
CDR3 DNA: TGCGCCAGCAGCTTGGTTGGGGCAATTAACAATGAGCAGTTCTTC

D gene: TRBD1
V gene: TRBV19
J gene: TRBJ2-6
clone size: .
CDR3 protein: CASSAEDRGRAGANVLTF
CDR3 DNA: TGTGCCAGTAGTGCCGAGGACAGGGGGAGGGCTGGGGCCAACGTCCTGACTTTC

D gene: TRBD1
V gene: TRBV28
J gene: TRBJ1-2
clone size: .
CDR3 protein: CASSHGTGLQFFYGYTF
CDR3 DNA: TGTGCCAGCAGCCACGGGACAGGACTCCAATTCTTCTATGGCTACACCTTC